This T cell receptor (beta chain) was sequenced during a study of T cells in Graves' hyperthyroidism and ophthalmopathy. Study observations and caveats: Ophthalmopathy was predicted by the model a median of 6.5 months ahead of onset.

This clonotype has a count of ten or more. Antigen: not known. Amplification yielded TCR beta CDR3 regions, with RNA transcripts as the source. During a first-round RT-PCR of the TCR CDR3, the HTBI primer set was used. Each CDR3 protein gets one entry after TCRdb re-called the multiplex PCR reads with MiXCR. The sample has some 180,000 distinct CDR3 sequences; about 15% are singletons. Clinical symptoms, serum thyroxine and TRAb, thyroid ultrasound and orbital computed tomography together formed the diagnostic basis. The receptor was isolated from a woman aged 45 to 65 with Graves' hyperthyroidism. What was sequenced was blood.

CDR3 nucleotides: TGTGCCAGCAGCTCCTGGACAGGGCGCCCCTACGAGCAGTACTTC. Translating gives CASSSWTGRPYEQYF. V and J are TRBV7-9 and TRBJ2-7; 8 bases match TRBD1. Trimming removed 4 bases from V and 2 bases from J; junction bases left unmatched: 7. The CDR3 consists of 15 residues. The germline gives CDR1 SEHNR, CDR2 FQNEAQ (reference sequence).